This T cell receptor beta chain is from a study of T cell repertoires in cytomegalovirus infection. In its sample, this clonotype was seen a few times. No antigen is known for it. This CDR3 has 15 residues. Germline lookup yields CDR1 LNHDA and CDR2 SQIVND (reference sequence). Trimming at V came to 5 bases and at J to 7 bases, leaving 9 bases not matched to a gene. Study-wide points: HLA-C-restricted CMV clonotypes gave the most frequent clonotype in two of eight donors.

TCRdb reprocessed the reads with MiXCR, giving one entry per CDR3 protein. The repertoire holds approximately 500,000 distinct CDR3 sequences, with around 10% as singletons. The sample consisted of PBMCs. This clonotype was obtained from a human donor in good health (CMV status not recorded). Some clones in this sample may be carry-over from other donors' samples. The chain links TRBV19 to TRBJ2-1, with TRBD1 matching 9 bases. As DNA, the CDR3 is TGTGCCAGTAGTGGGGGACAGGGAATGTGGAATGAGCAGTTCTTC. Protein sequence: CASSGGQGMWNEQFF.